Included here is one TCR beta chain sequence, with context. Assay used: immunoSEQ multiplex PCR; TCRdb lists only in-frame clones, some missing. The sample consists of some 200,000 clones, 70% to 90% of them appearing once. The sample comes from a study of blood T cell repertoires in COVID-19. Study background: The study drew acute and convalescent COVID-19 samples from the United States, Italy and Spain.

J was trimmed by 5 bases and V by 0 bases; bases with no gene match: 8. CDR3 length: 17 amino acids. CDR1 is SGHRS, CDR2 YFSETQ, per germline. V is TRBV5-1 and J is TRBJ1-4, with TRBD1 identical over 9 bases. The sequencing input was peripheral blood. This sequence originates from a man aged 45 to 65 with acute or convalescent COVID-19. DNA of the CDR3: TGCGCCAGCAGCTTGGACATACAGGGACAGGGAAATGAAAAACTGTTTTTT. Protein sequence: CASSLDIQGQGNEKLFF.